These 20 T cell receptor beta chains were all obtained from the same sample, sequenced in a study of T cell responses to AZD1222 COVID-19 vaccine. This table comes from immunoSEQ multiplex PCR, and its TCRdb copy is limited to in-frame clones, with some not included. The sample lists some 160,000 clones; about nine tenths were seen once. The sample in question was peripheral blood, obtained on day 0 of AZD1222 vaccination. These receptors came from an adult in good health.

The V call is TRBV9, the J call TRBJ2-1; possibly TRBD1 or TRBD2 for D (6 bases each). V was pared by 0 bases and J by 2 bases, with 9 bases between. The germline CDR1 and CDR2 sequences are SGDLS and YYNGEE. This CDR3 is 15 amino acids long. The CDR3 coding sequence is TGTGCCAGCAGCGTAGTGGGGGGCGCCTACAATGAGCAGTTCTTC. Translating gives CASSVVGGAYNEQFF.

This CDR3 is CASSYGTGDYEQYF. The CDR3 DNA is TGTGCCAGCAGTTACGGGACAGGAGACTACGAGCAGTACTTC. The chain has TRBV6-2 or TRBV6-3 and TRBJ2-7, with 8 bases fitting TRBD1. This CDR3 region has 14 residues. Per germline, CDR1 MNHEY and CDR2 SVGEGT. J lost 3 bases, V lost 2 bases, and 3 bases had no gene match.

A few counts support this clone. V and J are TRBV11-3 and TRBJ2-1; 10 bases agree with TRBD1. The length of the CDR3 is 18 residues. Per germline, CDR1 SGHNT and CDR2 YENEEA. V shed 0 bases and J 6 bases; nucleotides not matched to a gene: 11. CDR3 coding DNA: TGTGCCAGCAGCTTAGATCAGTCCGGGACAGGGGCCCTCAATGAGCAGTTCTTC. Translating it yields CASSLDQSGTGALNEQFF.

The gene calls are TRBV5-6 and TRBJ1-1, with TRBD1 identical over 9 bases. CDR3 size: 12 residues. V shed 2 bases, J shed 13 bases, and the junction held 6 bases outside the gene matches. In germline, CDR1 is SGHDT, CDR2 YYEEEE. The CDR3: CASSFGTGPSFF. DNA of the CDR3: TGTGCCAGCAGCTTCGGGACAGGGCCCAGTTTCTTT.

The CDR3 DNA reads TGTGCCAGCAGTTTCCACAGGGATAACACTGAAGCTTTCTTT. Translated, it gives CASSFHRDNTEAFF. J is TRBJ1-1 and V is TRBV28; a possible D gene is TRBD1 (6 bases). Trimming shortened V by 3 bases and J by 2 bases, and 10 bases separated the two germline ends. The CDR3 is 14 amino acids. CDR1 MDHEN and CDR2 SYDVKM come from the germline V gene.

The V gene is TRBV6-2 or TRBV6-3, the J gene TRBJ2-1, with TRBD2 matching 10 bases. Unmatched junction bases numbered 7, after V lost 4 bases and J lost 7 bases. Germline values: CDR1 MNHEY, CDR2 SVGEGT. The CDR3 loop spans 15 amino acids. CDR3 amino acids: CASSFSGGLRNEQFF. The CDR3 DNA reads as TGTGCCAGCAGTTTTAGCGGGGGGCTGCGGAATGAGCAGTTCTTC.

This clone occurred once. The V gene is TRBV7-2, the J gene TRBJ1-2, with 10 bases identical to TRBD1. The V segment lost 4 bases and the J segment 2 bases; nucleotides outside the gene matches: 4. Germline loops: CDR1 SGHTA, CDR2 FQGNSA. This CDR3 comprises 15 residues. The CDR3 bases are TGTGCCAGCAGCTATAGACAGGGGGCAAACTATGGCTACACCTTC. Its protein product is CASSYRQGANYGYTF.

This chain joins TRBV11-1 and TRBJ2-3; D ambiguous. Germline assignment: CDR1 SGHAT and CDR2 FQDESV (reference sequence). This CDR3 has 15 amino acids. The V end lost 1 base, the J end lost 2 bases, and 10 bases lay between the germline ends. CDR3: CASSLDRVNTDTQYF. The CDR3 nucleotides are TGTGCCAGCAGCTTAGATAGAGTGAACACAGATACGCAGTATTTT.

The chain combines TRBV11-2 with TRBJ2-7, with a weak D call TRBD1 (5 bases). The CDR3 has 15 residues. The germline gives CDR1 SGHAT, CDR2 FQNNGV. V dropped 7 bases and J dropped 4 bases, with 20 bases sitting between them. CDR3 sequence: CASTFDMGQGYEQYF. CDR3 nucleotides: TGTGCCAGCACCTTCGACATGGGGCAAGGGTACGAGCAGTACTTC.

The chain combines TRBV11-2 with TRBJ2-1, with no clear D. The CDR3 extends over 12 amino acids. Per the germline V gene, CDR1 is SGHAT and CDR2 is FQNNGV. V was trimmed by 1 base and J by 7 bases, leaving 5 bases between them. As DNA, the CDR3 is TGTGCCAGCAGCTTAGGGTTTAATGAGCAGTTCTTC. Translating gives CASSLGFNEQFF.

The V and J genes are TRBV18 and TRBJ2-2, with unresolved D. Germline V gives CDR1 KGHSH, CDR2 LQKENI. Trimming removed 6 bases from V and 2 bases from J, with 16 bases in between. The CDR3 is 16 residues long. The CDR3 spells CASSPLDGTNTGELFF. The CDR3 bases are TGTGCCAGCTCCCCCCTGGACGGAACCAACACCGGGGAGCTGTTTTTT. Using reference TRBV18 and TRBJ2-2 for the parts outside the CDR3, the full variable domain is NAGVMQNPRHLVRRRGQEARLRCSPMKGHSHVYWYRQLPEEGLKFMVYLQKENIIDESGMPKERFSAEFPKEGPSILRIQQVVRGDSAAYFCASSPLDGTNTGELFFGEGSRLTVL.

DNA for the CDR3: TGTGCCAGCAGTTTACCAGGGGGCGCGGGTACTGAAGCTTTCTTT. Translating gives CASSLPGGAGTEAFF. V is TRBV28 and J is TRBJ1-1, with 8 positions matching TRBD1. The CDR3 extends over 15 amino acids. Unmatched junction bases numbered 7, after V lost 2 bases and J lost 5 bases. Germline values: CDR1 MDHEN, CDR2 SYDVKM.

The chain carries TRBV18 and TRBJ2-7, with D perhaps matching TRBD1 or TRBD2 (7 bases each). Germline V gene data show CDR1 as KGHSH and CDR2 as LQKENI. The CDR3 totals 14 residues. Trimming removed 4 bases from V and 6 bases from J, with 16 bases in between. CDR3 in DNA: TGTGCCAGCTCACGGGACAGTCGGGAGGTCGAGCAGTACTTC. This codes for CASSRDSREVEQYF.

The rearrangement joins TRBV28 to TRBJ1-2; TRBD1 is a possible D gene (5 bases). CDR1 MDHEN and CDR2 SYDVKM come from the germline V gene. The CDR3 is made up of 15 amino acids. The ends were cut back, 5 bases at V and 4 bases at J, with 17 bases in the middle. Here the CDR3 DNA reads TGTGCCAGCAGTCTCCGACCGAGGCAGGGCTATGGCTACACCTTC. As protein: CASSLRPRQGYGYTF.

The genes are TRBV30 and TRBJ2-1, with D uncertain. Trimming took off 2 bases at V and 7 bases at J, with 9 bases between the two ends. This CDR3 comprises 12 residues. Looked up from germline, CDR1 is GTSNPN and CDR2 is SVGIG (reference sequence). In nucleotides, the CDR3 is TGTGCCTGGAGTAAGTACAGAAATGAGCAGTTCTTC. The encoded protein is CAWSKYRNEQFF.

This chain uses TRBV30 with TRBJ1-6; D not resolved. V shed 4 bases and J shed 7 bases, with 11 bases lying between them. The CDR3 is 13 residues long. Germline V gene lookup returns CDR1 GTSNPN and CDR2 SVGIG (reference sequence). The DNA of the CDR3 is TGTGCCTGGACCCAACAACCGAATTCACCCCTCCACTTT. Residues: CAWTQQPNSPLHF.

CDR3 nucleotide sequence: TGTGCCAGCAGCCCCGGGGCCACAAGGGGTGAAAAACTGTTTTTT. Translated, it gives CASSPGATRGEKLFF. The chain is built from TRBV7-8 and TRBJ1-4; D may be TRBD1 (5 bases). V gave up 5 bases and J gave up 7 bases, with 17 bases separating them. Germline CDR1 SGHVS, CDR2 FQNEAQ. The CDR3 runs to 15 residues.

This chain joins TRBV4-3 and TRBJ2-7; D may correspond to TRBD1 or TRBD2 (5 bases each). Trimming cost V 4 bases and J 0 bases, with 13 bases left between them. Per the germline V gene, CDR1 is LGHNA and CDR2 is YSLEER. The CDR3 contains 15 residues. The CDR3 coding sequence is TGCGCCAGCAGCCCCCGGGACGGAGGCTCCTACGAGCAGTACTTC. Translating it yields CASSPRDGGSYEQYF.

The V gene is TRBV28, the J gene TRBJ2-7; 9 bases agree with TRBD2. The CDR3 is 14 amino acids. Germline V gives CDR1 MDHEN, CDR2 SYDVKM. V was pared by 5 bases and J by 5 bases, with 7 bases of the junction left unmatched. The CDR3 sequence: CASSTPGLADEQYF. DNA for the CDR3: TGTGCCAGCAGTACCCCGGGACTAGCCGACGAGCAGTACTTC.

This clone occurred a few times. This chain joins TRBV2 and TRBJ2-7; no definite D call. V lost 5 bases, J lost 3 bases, and 8 bases lay in between. Germline loops: CDR1 SNHLY, CDR2 FYNNEI. This CDR3 has 12 residues. The CDR3 DNA reads as TGTGCCAGCAGTAAAGAAATCTACGAGCAGTACTTC. Translation gives CASSKEIYEQYF.